The entry below describes one TCR beta chain. This record comes from a study of control samples from healthy donors and cancer patients. CDR1 is MDHEN and CDR2 is SYDVKM in the germline V gene. This CDR3 comprises 15 residues. Trimming took 3 bases from V and 1 from J; bases not matched to a gene: 4. Only in-frame clones appear in the TCRdb table, and some are missing; sequencing was by immunoSEQ multiplex PCR. Altogether about 110,000 clones are present, about 89% being singletons, with the ten largest covering 7.8%. The sequencing sample was made of blood. The chain recombines TRBV28 with TRBJ2-5, with TRBD2 identical over 8 bases. The sequence was obtained from a woman aged 18-35 years in good health. The CDR3 DNA sequence: TGTGCCAGCAGTTTTAGCGGGGCCTCCCAAGAGACCCAGTACTTC. Amino acids: CASSFSGASQETQYF.